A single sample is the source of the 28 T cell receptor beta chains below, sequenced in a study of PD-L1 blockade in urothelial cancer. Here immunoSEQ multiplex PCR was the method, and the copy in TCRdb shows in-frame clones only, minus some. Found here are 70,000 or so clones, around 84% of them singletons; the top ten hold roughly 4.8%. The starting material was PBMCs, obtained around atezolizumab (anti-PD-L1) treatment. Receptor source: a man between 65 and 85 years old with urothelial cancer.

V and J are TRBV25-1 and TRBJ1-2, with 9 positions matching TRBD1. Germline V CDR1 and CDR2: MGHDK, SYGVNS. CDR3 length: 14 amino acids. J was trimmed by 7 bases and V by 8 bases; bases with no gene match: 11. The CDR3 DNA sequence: TGTGCCAGCTCGCGTCAACAGGGGGCAGGTGGCTACACCTTC. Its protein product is CASSRQQGAGGYTF.

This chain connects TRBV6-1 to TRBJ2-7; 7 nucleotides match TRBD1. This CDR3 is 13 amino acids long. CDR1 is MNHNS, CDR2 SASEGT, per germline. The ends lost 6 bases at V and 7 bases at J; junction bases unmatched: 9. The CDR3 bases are TGTGCCAGCAGCGACCTTAACAGGGGAGAGCAGTACTTC. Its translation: CASSDLNRGEQYF.

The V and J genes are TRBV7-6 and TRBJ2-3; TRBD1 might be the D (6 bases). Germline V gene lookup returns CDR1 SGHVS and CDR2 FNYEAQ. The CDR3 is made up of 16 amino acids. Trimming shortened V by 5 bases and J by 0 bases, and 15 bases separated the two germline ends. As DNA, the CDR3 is TGTGCCAGCAGCCCGCGACAGGCCCCAAGCACAGATACGCAGTATTTT. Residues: CASSPRQAPSTDTQYF. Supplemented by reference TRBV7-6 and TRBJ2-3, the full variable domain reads GAGVSQSPRYKVTKRGQDVALRCDPISGHVSLYWYRQALGQGPEFLTYFNYEAQQDKSGLPNDRFSAERPEGSISTLTIQRTEQRDSAMYRCASSPRQAPSTDTQYFGPGTRLTVL.

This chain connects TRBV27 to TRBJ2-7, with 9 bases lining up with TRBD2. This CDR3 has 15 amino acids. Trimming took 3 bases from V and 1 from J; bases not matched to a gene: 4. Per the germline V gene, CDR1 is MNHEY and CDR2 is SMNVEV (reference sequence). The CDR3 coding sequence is TGTGCCAGCAGTTTGGTAGCGGGAGCGTCCTACGAGCAGTACTTC. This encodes CASSLVAGASYEQYF.

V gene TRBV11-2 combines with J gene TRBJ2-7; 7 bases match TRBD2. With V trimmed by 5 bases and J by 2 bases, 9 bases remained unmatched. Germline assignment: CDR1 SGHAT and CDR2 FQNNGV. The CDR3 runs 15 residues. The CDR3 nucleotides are TGTGCCAGCAGCCCTCTTGGGAGGGCCGCCTACGAGCAGTACTTC. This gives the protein CASSPLGRAAYEQYF.

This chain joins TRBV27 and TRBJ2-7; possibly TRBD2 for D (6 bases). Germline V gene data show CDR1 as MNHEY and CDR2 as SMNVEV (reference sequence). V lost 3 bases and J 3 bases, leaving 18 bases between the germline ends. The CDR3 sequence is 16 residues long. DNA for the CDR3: TGTGCCAGCAGTTTTACAGGAAGACTAGAGATCTACGAGCAGTACTTC. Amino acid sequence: CASSFTGRLEIYEQYF.

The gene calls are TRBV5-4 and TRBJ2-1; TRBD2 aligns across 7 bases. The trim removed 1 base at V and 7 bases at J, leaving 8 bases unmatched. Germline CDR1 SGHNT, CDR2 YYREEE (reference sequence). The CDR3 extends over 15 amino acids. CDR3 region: CASSLSGAPRNEQFF. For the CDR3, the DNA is TGTGCCAGCAGCTTGAGCGGGGCCCCTAGAAATGAGCAGTTCTTC.

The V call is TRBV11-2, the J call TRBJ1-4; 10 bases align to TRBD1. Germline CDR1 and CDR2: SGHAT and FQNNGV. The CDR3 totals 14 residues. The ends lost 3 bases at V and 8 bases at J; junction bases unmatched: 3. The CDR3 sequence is CASSLTGGWEKLFF. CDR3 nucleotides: TGTGCCAGCAGCTTGACAGGGGGCTGGGAAAAACTGTTTTTT.

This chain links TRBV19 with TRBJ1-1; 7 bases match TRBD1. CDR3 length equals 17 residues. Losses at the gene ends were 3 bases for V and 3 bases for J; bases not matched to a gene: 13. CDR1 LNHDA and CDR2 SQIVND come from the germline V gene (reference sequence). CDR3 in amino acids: CASSIPSKTGSDTEAFF. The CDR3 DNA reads TGTGCCAGTAGTATTCCCTCAAAGACAGGGTCCGACACTGAAGCTTTCTTT.

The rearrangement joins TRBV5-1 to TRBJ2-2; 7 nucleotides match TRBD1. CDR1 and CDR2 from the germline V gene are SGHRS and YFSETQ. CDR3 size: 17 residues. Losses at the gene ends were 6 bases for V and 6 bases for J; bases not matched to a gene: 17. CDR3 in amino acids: CASTPRAGGPGAGELFF. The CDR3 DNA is TGCGCCAGCACCCCGAGGGCAGGGGGACCCGGGGCCGGGGAGCTGTTTTTT.

The CDR3 coding sequence is TGTGCCAGCAGCCCCCGGGGGTGGGGCGAGCAGTACTTC. Protein sequence: CASSPRGWGEQYF. The chain uses TRBV7-2 and TRBJ2-7; D is perhaps TRBD2 (6 bases). This CDR3 has 13 residues. CDR1 and CDR2 from the germline V gene are SGHTA and FQGNSA. Deletions cut 5 bases from V and 6 bases from J, with 14 bases between.

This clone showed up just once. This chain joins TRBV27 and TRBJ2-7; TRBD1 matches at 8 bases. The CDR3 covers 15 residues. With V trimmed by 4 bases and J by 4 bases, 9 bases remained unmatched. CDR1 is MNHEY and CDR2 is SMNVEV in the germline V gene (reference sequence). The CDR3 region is CASSSSTGDFYEQYF. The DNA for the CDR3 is TGTGCCAGCAGTTCATCGACAGGGGATTTTTACGAGCAGTACTTC.

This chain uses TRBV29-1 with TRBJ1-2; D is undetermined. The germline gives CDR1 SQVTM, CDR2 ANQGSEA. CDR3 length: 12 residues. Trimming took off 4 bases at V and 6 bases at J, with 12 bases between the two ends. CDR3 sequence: CSVGPLADGYTF. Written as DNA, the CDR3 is TGCAGCGTTGGTCCGCTGGCGGATGGCTACACCTTC.

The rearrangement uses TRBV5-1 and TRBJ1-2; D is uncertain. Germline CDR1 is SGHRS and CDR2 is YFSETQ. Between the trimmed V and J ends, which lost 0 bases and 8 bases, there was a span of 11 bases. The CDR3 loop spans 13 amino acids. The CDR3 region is CASSLVARLGYTF. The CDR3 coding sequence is TGCGCCAGCAGCTTGGTGGCCAGGCTCGGCTACACCTTC.

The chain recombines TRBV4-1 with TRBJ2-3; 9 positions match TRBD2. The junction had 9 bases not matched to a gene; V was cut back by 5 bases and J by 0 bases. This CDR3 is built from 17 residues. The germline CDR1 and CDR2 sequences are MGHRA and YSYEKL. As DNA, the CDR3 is TGCGCCAGCAGCTTGACTAGCGGAACTTCTAGCACAGATACGCAGTATTTT. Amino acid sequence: CASSLTSGTSSTDTQYF.

CDR3 loop: CASSLEDRENQPQHF. In nucleotides, the CDR3 is TGTGCCAGCAGCTTGGAGGACAGGGAAAATCAGCCCCAGCATTTT. V usage is TRBV5-5 and J usage is TRBJ1-5, with TRBD1 matching 8 bases. CDR1 SGHKS and CDR2 YYEKEE come from the germline V gene (reference sequence). The CDR3 loop spans 15 amino acids. V lost 0 bases, J lost 4 bases, and 3 bases stayed unmatched. The full variable domain, rest sourced from reference TRBV5-5 and TRBJ1-5, is DAGVTQSPTHLIKTRGQQVTLRCSPISGHKSVSWYQQVLGQGPQFIFQYYEKEERGRGNFPDRFSARQFPNYSSELNVNALLLGDSALYLCASSLEDRENQPQHFGDGTRLSIL.

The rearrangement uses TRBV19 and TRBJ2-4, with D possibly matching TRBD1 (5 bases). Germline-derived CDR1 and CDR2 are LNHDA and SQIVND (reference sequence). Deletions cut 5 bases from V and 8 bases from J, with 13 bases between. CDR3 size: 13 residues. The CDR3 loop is CASSFRDEDIQYF. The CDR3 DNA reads TGTGCCAGTAGTTTCAGGGATGAGGACATTCAGTACTTC. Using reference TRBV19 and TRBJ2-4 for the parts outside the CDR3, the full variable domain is DGGITQSPKYLFRKEGQNVTLSCEQNLNHDAMYWYRQDPGQGLRLIYYSQIVNDFQKGDIAEGYSVSREKKESFPLTVTSAQKNPTAFYLCASSFRDEDIQYFGAGTRLSVL.

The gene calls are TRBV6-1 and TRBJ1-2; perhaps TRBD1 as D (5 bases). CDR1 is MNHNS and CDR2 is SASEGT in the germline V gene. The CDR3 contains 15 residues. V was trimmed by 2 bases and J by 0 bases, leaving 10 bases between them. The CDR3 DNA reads TGTGCCAGCAGTGAACTCGGGGGAGCTAACTATGGCTACACCTTC. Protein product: CASSELGGANYGYTF.

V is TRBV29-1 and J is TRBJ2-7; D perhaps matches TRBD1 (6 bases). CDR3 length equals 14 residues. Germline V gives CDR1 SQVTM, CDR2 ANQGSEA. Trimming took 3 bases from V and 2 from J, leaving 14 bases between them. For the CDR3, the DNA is TGCAGCGTTGAGCTCCAGGGGAACACCTACGAGCAGTACTTC. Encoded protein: CSVELQGNTYEQYF.

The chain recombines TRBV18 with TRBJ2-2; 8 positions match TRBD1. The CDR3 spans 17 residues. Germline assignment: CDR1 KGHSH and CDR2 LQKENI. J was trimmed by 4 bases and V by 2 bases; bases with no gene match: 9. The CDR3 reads CASSPSAGTGFTGELFF. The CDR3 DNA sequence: TGTGCCAGCTCACCAAGTGCCGGGACAGGCTTCACCGGGGAGCTGTTTTTT.

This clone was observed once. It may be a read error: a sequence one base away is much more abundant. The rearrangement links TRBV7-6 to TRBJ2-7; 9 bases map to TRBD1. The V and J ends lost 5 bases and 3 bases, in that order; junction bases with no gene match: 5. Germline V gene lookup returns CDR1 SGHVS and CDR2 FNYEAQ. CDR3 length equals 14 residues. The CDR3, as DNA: TGTGCCAGCAGCCACGGGACAGGGAGCTACGAGCAGTACTTC. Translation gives CASSHGTGSYEQYF. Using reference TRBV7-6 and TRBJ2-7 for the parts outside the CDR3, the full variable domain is GAGVSQSPRYKVTKRGQDVALRCDPISGHVSLYWYRQALGQGPEFLTYFNYEAQQDKSGLPNDRFSAERPEGSISTLTIQRTEQRDSAMYRCASSHGTGSYEQYFGPGTRLTVT.

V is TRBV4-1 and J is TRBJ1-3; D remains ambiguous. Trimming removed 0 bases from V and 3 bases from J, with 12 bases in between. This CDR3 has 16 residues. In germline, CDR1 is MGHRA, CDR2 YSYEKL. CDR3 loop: CASSQDLMLSGNTIYF. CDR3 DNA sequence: TGCGCCAGCAGCCAAGACCTCATGCTAAGTGGAAACACCATATATTTT.

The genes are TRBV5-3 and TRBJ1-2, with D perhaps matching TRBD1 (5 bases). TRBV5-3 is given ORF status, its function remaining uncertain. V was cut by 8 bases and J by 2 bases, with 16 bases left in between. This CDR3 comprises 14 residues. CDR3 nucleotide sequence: TGTGCCAGGCGTGACAGCAATCACAACTATGGCTACACCTTC. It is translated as CARRDSNHNYGYTF.

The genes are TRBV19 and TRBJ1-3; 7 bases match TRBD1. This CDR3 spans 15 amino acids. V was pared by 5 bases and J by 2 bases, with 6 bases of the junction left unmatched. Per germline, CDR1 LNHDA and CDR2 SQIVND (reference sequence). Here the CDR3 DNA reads TGTGCCAGTAGTTTCGTACAGGGGCCTGGAAACACCATATATTTT. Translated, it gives CASSFVQGPGNTIYF. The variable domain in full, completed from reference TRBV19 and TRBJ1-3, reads DGGITQSPKYLFRKEGQNVTLSCEQNLNHDAMYWYRQDPGQGLRLIYYSQIVNDFQKGDIAEGYSVSREKKESFPLTVTSAQKNPTAFYLCASSFVQGPGNTIYFGEGSWLTVV.

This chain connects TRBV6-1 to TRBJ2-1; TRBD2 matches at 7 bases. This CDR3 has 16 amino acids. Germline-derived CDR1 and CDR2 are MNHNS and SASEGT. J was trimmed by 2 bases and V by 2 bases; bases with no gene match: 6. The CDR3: CASSERAGAAYNEQFF. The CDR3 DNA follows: TGTGCCAGCAGTGAAAGGGCGGGAGCCGCCTACAATGAGCAGTTCTTC.

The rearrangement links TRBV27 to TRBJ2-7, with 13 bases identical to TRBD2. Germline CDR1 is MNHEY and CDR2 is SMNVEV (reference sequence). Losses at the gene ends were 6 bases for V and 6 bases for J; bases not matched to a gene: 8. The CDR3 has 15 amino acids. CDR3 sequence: CASRRGTSGTGEQYF. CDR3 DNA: TGTGCCAGCAGGCGTGGGACTAGCGGGACGGGCGAGCAGTACTTC.

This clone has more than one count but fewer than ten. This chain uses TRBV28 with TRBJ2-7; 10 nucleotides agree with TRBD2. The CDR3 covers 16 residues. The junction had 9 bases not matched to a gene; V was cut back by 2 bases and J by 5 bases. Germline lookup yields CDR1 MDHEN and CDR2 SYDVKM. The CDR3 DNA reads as TGTGCCAGCAGTTTAGGGGGAAGCGGGAGGGACAACGAGCAGTACTTC. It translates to CASSLGGSGRDNEQYF.

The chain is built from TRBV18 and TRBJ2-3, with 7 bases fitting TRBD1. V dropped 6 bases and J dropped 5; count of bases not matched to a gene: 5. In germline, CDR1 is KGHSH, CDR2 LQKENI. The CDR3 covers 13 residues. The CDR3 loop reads CASSRGWRDTQYF. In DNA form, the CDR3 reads TGTGCCAGCTCCAGGGGGTGGAGAGATACGCAGTATTTT.